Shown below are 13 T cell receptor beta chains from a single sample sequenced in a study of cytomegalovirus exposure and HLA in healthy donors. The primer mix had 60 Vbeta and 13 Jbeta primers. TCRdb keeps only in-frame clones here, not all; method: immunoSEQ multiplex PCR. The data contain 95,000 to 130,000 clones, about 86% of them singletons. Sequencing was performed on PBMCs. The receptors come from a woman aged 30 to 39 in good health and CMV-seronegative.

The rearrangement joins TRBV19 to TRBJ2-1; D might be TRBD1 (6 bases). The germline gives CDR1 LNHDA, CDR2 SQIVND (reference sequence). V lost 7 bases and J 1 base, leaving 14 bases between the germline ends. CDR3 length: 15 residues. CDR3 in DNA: TGTGCCAGTAAGGAGACAGGCGTATCCTACAATGAGCAGTTCTTC. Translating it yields CASKETGVSYNEQFF.

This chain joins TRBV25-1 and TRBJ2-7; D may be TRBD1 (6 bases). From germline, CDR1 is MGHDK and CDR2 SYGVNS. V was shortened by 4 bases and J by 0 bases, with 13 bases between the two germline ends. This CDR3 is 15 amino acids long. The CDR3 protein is CASSGRDKDSYEQYF. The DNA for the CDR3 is TGTGCCAGCAGTGGCCGGGACAAGGACTCCTACGAGCAGTACTTC.

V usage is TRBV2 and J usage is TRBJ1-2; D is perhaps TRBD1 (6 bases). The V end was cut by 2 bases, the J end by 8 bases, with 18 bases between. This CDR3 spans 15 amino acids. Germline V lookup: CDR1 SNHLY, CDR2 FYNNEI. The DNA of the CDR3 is TGTGCCAGCAGTGAATTGACGACCCAGGGGAGCGGCTACACCTTC. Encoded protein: CASSELTTQGSGYTF.

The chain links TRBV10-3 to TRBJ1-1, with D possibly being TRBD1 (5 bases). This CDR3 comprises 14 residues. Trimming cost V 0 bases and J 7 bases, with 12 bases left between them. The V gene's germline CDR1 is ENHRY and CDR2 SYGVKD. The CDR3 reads CAISESWGIGEAFF. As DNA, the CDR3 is TGTGCCATCAGTGAGTCTTGGGGCATTGGTGAAGCTTTCTTT.

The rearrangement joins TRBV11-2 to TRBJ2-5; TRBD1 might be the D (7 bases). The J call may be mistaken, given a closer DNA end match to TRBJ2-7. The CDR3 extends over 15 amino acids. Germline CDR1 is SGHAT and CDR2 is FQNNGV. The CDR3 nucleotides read TGTGCCAGCAGCTCCATGAACAGGGGAGGACACGAGCAGTACTTC. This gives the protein CASSSMNRGGHEQYF.

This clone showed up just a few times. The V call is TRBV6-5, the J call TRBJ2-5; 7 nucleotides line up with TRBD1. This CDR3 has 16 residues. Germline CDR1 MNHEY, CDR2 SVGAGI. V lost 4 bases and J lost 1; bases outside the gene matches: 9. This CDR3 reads CASSSILKGAQETQYF. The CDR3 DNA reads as TGTGCCAGCAGTTCAATACTGAAGGGGGCCCAAGAGACCCAGTACTTC.

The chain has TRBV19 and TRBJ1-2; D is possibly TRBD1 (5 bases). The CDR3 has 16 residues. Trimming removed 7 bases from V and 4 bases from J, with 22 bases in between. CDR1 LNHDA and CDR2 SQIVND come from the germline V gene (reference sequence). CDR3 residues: CASNPIEGQGLYGYTF. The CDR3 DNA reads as TGTGCCAGTAACCCTATCGAAGGGCAGGGACTCTATGGCTACACCTTC.

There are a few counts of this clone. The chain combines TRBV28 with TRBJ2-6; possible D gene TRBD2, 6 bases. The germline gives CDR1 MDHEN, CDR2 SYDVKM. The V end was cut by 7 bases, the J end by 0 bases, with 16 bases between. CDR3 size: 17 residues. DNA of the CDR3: TGTGCCAGCACCACCGATGGGACTCCCTCTGGGGCCAACGTCCTGACTTTC. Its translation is CASTTDGTPSGANVLTF.

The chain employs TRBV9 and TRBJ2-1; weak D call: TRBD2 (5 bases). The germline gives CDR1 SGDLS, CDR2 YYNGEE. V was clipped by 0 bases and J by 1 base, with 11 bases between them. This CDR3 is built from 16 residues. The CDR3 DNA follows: TGTGCCAGCAGCGTAGGGACTGTATCTTCCTACAATGAGCAGTTCTTC. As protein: CASSVGTVSSYNEQFF. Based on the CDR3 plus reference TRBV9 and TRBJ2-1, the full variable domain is DSGVTQTPKHLITATGQRVTLRCSPRSGDLSVYWYQQSLDQGLQFLIQYYNGEERAKGNILERFSAQQFPDLHSELNLSSLELGDSALYFCASSVGTVSSYNEQFFGPGTRLTVL.

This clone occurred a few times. CDR3 sequence: CASSLQGPYNEQFF. The CDR3, as DNA: TGTGCCAGCAGTTTGCAGGGGCCCTACAATGAGCAGTTCTTC. The chain recombines TRBV28 with TRBJ2-1; a possible D gene is TRBD1 (6 bases). The CDR3 runs to 14 residues. V was cut by 3 bases and J by 2 bases, with 8 bases left in between. Germline CDR1 is MDHEN and CDR2 is SYDVKM.

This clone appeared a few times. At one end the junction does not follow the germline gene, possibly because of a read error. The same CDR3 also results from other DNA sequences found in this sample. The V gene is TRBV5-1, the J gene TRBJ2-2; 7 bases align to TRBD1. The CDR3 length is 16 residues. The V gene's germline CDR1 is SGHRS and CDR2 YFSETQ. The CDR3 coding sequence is TGCGCCAGCAGCTTGGTTACAGGGGCGAAACACCGGGGAGCTGTTTTT. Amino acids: CASSLVTGAKHRGAVF.

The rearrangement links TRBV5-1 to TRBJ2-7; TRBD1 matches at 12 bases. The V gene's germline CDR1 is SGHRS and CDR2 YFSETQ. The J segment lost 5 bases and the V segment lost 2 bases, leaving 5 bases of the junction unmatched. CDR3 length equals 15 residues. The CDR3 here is CASSLEGQGADEQYF. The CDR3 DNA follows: TGCGCCAGCAGCTTAGAGGGACAGGGGGCCGACGAGCAGTACTTC.

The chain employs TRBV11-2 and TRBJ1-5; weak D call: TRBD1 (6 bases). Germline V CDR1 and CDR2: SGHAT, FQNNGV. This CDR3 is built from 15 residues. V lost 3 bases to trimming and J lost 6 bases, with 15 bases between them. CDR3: CASSFTGLRGQPQHF. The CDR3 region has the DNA TGTGCCAGCAGCTTCACAGGCCTCAGGGGTCAGCCCCAGCATTTT.